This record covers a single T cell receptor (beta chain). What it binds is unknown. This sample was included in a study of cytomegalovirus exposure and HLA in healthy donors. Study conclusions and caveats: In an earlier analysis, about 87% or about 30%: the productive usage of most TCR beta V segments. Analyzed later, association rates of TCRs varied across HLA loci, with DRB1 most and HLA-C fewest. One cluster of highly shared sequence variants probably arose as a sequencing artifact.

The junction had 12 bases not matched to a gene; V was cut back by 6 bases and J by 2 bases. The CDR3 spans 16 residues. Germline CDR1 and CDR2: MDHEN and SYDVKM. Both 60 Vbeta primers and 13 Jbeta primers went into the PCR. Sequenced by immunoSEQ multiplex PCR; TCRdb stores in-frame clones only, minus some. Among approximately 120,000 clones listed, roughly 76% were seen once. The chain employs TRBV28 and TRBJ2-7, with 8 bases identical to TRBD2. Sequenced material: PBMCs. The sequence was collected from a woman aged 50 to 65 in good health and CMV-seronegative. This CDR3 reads CASSQSAAGAAYEQYF. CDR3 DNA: TGTGCCAGCAGCCAGTCCGCAGCGGGAGCGGCCTACGAGCAGTACTTC.